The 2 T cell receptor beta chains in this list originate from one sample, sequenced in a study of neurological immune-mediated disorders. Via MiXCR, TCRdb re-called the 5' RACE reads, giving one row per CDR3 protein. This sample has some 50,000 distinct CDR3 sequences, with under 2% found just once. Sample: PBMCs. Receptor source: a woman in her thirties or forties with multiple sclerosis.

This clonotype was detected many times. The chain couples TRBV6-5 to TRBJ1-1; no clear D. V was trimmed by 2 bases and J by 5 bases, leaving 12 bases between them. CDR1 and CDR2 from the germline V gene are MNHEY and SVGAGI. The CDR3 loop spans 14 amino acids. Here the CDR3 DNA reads TGTGCCAGCAGTTACCTGGCGGGTTGGACTGAAGCTTTCTTT. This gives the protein CASSYLAGWTEAFF.

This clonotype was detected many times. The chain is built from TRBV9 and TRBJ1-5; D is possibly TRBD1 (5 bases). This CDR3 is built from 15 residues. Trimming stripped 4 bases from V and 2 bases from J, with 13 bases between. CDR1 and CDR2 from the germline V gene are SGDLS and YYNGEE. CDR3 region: CASSPGGGGNQPQHF. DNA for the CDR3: TGTGCCAGCAGCCCCGGGGGTGGAGGCAATCAGCCCCAGCATTTT. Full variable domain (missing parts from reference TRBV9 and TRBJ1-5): DSGVTQTPKHLITATGQRVTLRCSPRSGDLSVYWYQQSLDQGLQFLIQYYNGEERAKGNILERFSAQQFPDLHSELNLSSLELGDSALYFCASSPGGGGNQPQHFGDGTRLSIL.